This entry features one T cell receptor beta chain sequence. The antigen it binds to is not known. No base qualities exist here, and no much larger clone lies one base off it. These data are taken from a study of shared clonotypes between healthy human individuals (dated by TCRdb to the early 2020s). Background for the entire study: The cohort included three men and a couple of women between 18 and 49 years of age. For each donor, CD4 naive and CD4 memory were each run on three plates, CD8 naive on two plates, and CD8 memory on one plate. To estimate repertoire size and how much clonotype sharing occurs between individuals, the study deeply sequenced the blood TCR repertoires of five or six healthy adults. Different laboratories and diverse techniques were used to prepare libraries and sequence TCR repertoires, to increase sequencing depth and limit assay-specific biases. Per donor, leukapheresis produced somewhere between about 0.8 and 9 billion PBMCs.

What the authors observed across the whole study: Compared with non-shared clonotypes, the clonotypes found in all four sorted-subset donors had higher generation probabilities. Pairwise subsampling led to the expectation that sequencing depth would affect the degree of clonotype sharing among donors. Rarefaction of sorted-subset datasets indicated incomplete sequencing despite the large sequencing depth. Across a handful of donors, about 5% of naive CD4, approximately 3.6% of naive CD8, roughly 2.3% of memory CD4, and about 0.44% of memory CD8 clonotypes were shared. Because the study included only a small number of donors, the genetic and exposure-history diversity represented was limited. Only blood was sampled, and tissue TCR repertoires likely differ from those in blood. Estimated clonotype richness was generally larger for naive than for memory subsets.

From a lookup of the germline V gene, CDR1 and CDR2 are SQVTM and ANQGSEA. The cysteine opens and the phenylalanine closes a CDR3 of 13 amino acids. The DNA shown is the 39-base CDR3, in frame from base 1. V is cut by 1 base and J by 5 bases, and the space between the germline ends is 8 bases. CD8 naive samples were obtained by positive selection for CCR7 among CD45RO-negative cells, yielding a CD45RA+CCR7+ population from which TemRA cells were excluded. The donors were healthy, HIV-negative adults who had no recently reported acute infections or vaccinations. Every donor was a Caucasian adult living in Nashville, Tennessee, USA. Blood was collected by leukapheresis, and PBMCs were isolated by Ficoll-Histopaque density gradient centrifugation and then cryopreserved in liquid nitrogen vapor phase. Analytical flow cytometry was used to check the purity and quantity of each magnetically sorted T cell population. Genomic DNA was isolated from each sorted fraction and quantified by UV absorbance on a Nanodrop 2000c.

Using the deep immunoSEQ assay, TCR CDR3 regions were amplified from genomic DNA by multiplex PCR. Extracted genomic DNA from each cell subset was spread evenly across all wells of several immunoSEQ 96-well plates, with each plate serving as a replicate. For sorted subsets, each replicate PCR was loaded with roughly 0.2 ug genomic DNA, equivalent to approximately 27,000 T cell genomes. Purified libraries were measured with a Qubit 3.0 fluorometer, size-checked on a Bioanalyzer 2100, and measured again with the KAPA Library Quantification kit. A separate single-read 150-cycle Illumina NextSeq 550 flow cell was used to sequence each immunoSEQ 96-well plate. Per the authors' processing: The immunoSEQ output contained only junctional sequences without quality scores, so filtering could not match that applied to full-length reads. Sequences were annotated with PyIR, a Python wrapper for IgBLAST v1.9, using IMGT germline references to assign V/J genes and CDR3. Reads were removed for weak V/J assignments (E-value above 1e-6), missing CDR3, stop codons, out-of-frame junctions, or ambiguous translated residues. V3J clonotypes were defined as sequences sharing an identical inferred V gene, J gene, and CDR3 amino acid sequence. The percentage overlap between two repertoires was calculated by dividing the number of shared unique clonotypes by the size of the smaller repertoire. Repertoire richness was assessed with RTK rarefaction, the Chao1 estimator, and Recon v2.1 estimates of unobserved clonotypes. Generation probabilities for all TCRbeta clonotypes obtained by the gDNA method from a handful of donors were computed using OLGA. TCRdb obtained this table from immuneACCESS and retained in-frame rearrangements with V and J assigned. These tables miss some clones; where compared with another copy, unresolved V genes account for less than half of the shortfall, and the remainder is unexplained. V, J and clone size are taken as reported in that table, and D and trimming were inferred from the DNA itself. Counted in this sample were about 2 million clones; about 95% of them appeared once. The top ten hold about 1.1% of the sample.

The clonotype was recovered from a man aged 18-30 years in good health. The chain was built from TRBV29-1 and TRBJ2-2; perhaps TRBD1 is the D gene, with 5 bases matching. Sequencing input: naive CD8+ T cells sorted from blood. Per the publication, the cell subset or site label means: CD45RA+CCR7+. The DNA is TGCAGCGTTGAAGGCAGGGAAACCGGGGAGCTGTTTTTT. It translates as CSVEGRETGELFF.